These 32 T cell receptor beta chains were all obtained from the same sample, sequenced in a study of beta chain features in type 1 diabetes. Whole-study findings and limits: Type 1 diabetes patients had moderately but significantly shorter TCRB CDR3s in all four CD4+ subsets.

The antigens of these receptors remain unknown. Expressed TCRB transcripts were sequenced because the entire RNA isolate underwent reverse transcription. Sequencing was performed with immunoSEQ multiplex PCR; in TCRdb, only in-frame clones are kept and a portion is missing. The data show some 350,000 clones, with roughly 13% seen just once and roughly 0.015% held by the top ten. Sequenced material: naive CD4+ T cells from blood. These receptors came from a woman under 30 with type 1 diabetes.

The chain is built from TRBV30 and TRBJ1-5; TRBD1 matches 12 bases. J was trimmed by 7 bases and V by 2 bases; bases with no gene match: 6. Germline-derived CDR1 and CDR2 are GTSNPN and SVGIG (reference sequence). The CDR3 contains 15 residues. CDR3 coding DNA: TGTGCCTGGAGTATGGGGACAGGGGGCGGCCAGCCCCAGCATTTT. It codes for CAWSMGTGGGQPQHF.

This clone was found a few times. This chain links TRBV7-9 with TRBJ1-2, with 7 bases that match TRBD1. V gave up 4 bases and J gave up 10 bases; unmatched junction bases: 3. Germline CDR1 SEHNR, CDR2 FQNEAQ (reference sequence). The length of the CDR3 is 11 residues. The CDR3 region is CASSSDRVYTF. The CDR3 DNA sequence: TGTGCCAGCAGCTCTGACAGGGTCTACACCTTC.

The chain uses TRBV21-1 and TRBJ2-1; the D call in the table, TRBD2, was not verified against the DNA. TRBV21-1 is labeled a pseudogene. There are 16 residues in the CDR3. CDR3 in DNA: TGTGCCAGCAGCAAGGGGGGACTAGCGGGAGAGGATGAGCAGTTCTTC. Amino acid sequence: CASSKGGLAGEDEQFF.

The chain has TRBV9 and TRBJ2-3; D might be TRBD2 (5 bases). Germline CDR1 SGDLS, CDR2 YYNGEE. Trimming took off 0 bases at V and 0 bases at J, with 14 bases between the two ends. The CDR3 runs to 17 residues. The CDR3 DNA reads TGTGCCAGCAGCGTAGCGGCTAGCCCATACAGCACAGATACGCAGTATTTT. Protein sequence: CASSVAASPYSTDTQYF. Based on the CDR3 plus reference TRBV9 and TRBJ2-3, the full variable domain is DSGVTQTPKHLITATGQRVTLRCSPRSGDLSVYWYQQSLDQGLQFLIQYYNGEERAKGNILERFSAQQFPDLHSELNLSSLELGDSALYFCASSVAASPYSTDTQYFGPGTRLTVL.

The chain employs TRBV4-2 and TRBJ1-2, with unresolved D. V lost 0 bases, J lost 7 bases, and 12 bases lay in between. Per germline, CDR1 LGHNA and CDR2 YNFKEQ. This CDR3 is built from 14 residues. In DNA, the CDR3 is TGTGCCAGCAGCCAAGATACGGTAGCGGGTGGCTACACCTTC. This encodes CASSQDTVAGGYTF.

This clone has just a few counts. The J gene is TRBJ2-1, the V gene TRBV11-3, with a possible D match to TRBD1 (5 bases). Germline CDR1 is SGHNT and CDR2 is YENEEA. The CDR3 loop spans 12 amino acids. Trimming left V 1 base short and J 8 bases short, with 6 bases between. In nucleotides, the CDR3 is TGTGCCAGCAGCTTAGGGGGCGATGAGCAGTTCTTC. This codes for CASSLGGDEQFF.

A few counts support this clone. The rearrangement joins TRBV19 to TRBJ1-2; no clear D. Looked up from germline, CDR1 is LNHDA and CDR2 is SQIVND (reference sequence). The CDR3 has 13 residues. Deletions cut 7 bases from V and 4 bases from J, with 13 bases between. The CDR3 loop reads CASIDGPGYGYTF. DNA for the CDR3: TGTGCCAGTATTGACGGTCCGGGCTATGGCTACACCTTC.

This clone has a handful of counts. V and J are TRBV30 and TRBJ2-5, with unresolved D. Trimming pared 7 bases from V and 5 bases from J, leaving 11 bases between. The CDR3 has 11 amino acids. Per the germline V gene, CDR1 is GTSNPN and CDR2 is SVGIG (reference sequence). The CDR3 is CASTSLETQYF. For the CDR3, the DNA is TGTGCCTCCACTTCCTTGGAGACCCAGTACTTC.

This clone turned up a few times. This chain connects TRBV7-2 to TRBJ2-3, with D possibly being TRBD2 (5 bases). The V gene lost 5 bases and the J gene lost 4 bases, with 19 bases spanning the gap. Germline loops: CDR1 SGHTA, CDR2 FQGNSA. This CDR3 has 16 amino acids. CDR3 sequence: CASSPYGDRRSDTQYF. CDR3 DNA sequence: TGTGCCAGCAGCCCGTACGGAGACCGGAGGTCAGATACGCAGTATTTT.

This clone was detected a few times. This chain connects TRBV7-7 to TRBJ2-7; 7 nucleotides line up with TRBD1. This CDR3 region has 14 residues. Germline V lookup: CDR1 SSHAT, CDR2 FNYEAQ (reference sequence). Trimming at V came to 5 bases and at J to 6 bases, leaving 10 bases not matched to a gene. CDR3 sequence reads: CASSIRQGDSEQYF. The CDR3 region has the DNA TGTGCCAGCAGCATAAGACAGGGAGACAGCGAGCAGTACTTC.

This clone was detected only a few times. This chain joins TRBV14 and TRBJ2-7, with 10 bases lining up with TRBD1. Germline V gene lookup returns CDR1 SGHDN and CDR2 FVKESK. V lost 4 bases to trimming and J lost 2 bases; unmatched junction nucleotides: 5. This CDR3 has 15 amino acids. In DNA form, the CDR3 reads TGTGCCAGCAGCCTCCCCGGACAGGGGGCCTACGAGCAGTACTTC. It translates to CASSLPGQGAYEQYF.

The rearrangement joins TRBV7-9 to TRBJ2-3; D may be TRBD1 (7 bases). From germline, CDR1 is SEHNR and CDR2 FQNEAQ (reference sequence). This CDR3 has 15 amino acids. The V gene lost 4 bases and the J gene lost 0 bases, with 11 bases spanning the gap. The CDR3 DNA reads TGTGCCAGCAGCTCGACAGGGACTAGCACAGATACGCAGTATTTT. Translated, it gives CASSSTGTSTDTQYF.

The V and J genes are TRBV15 and TRBJ2-7, with 11 positions matching TRBD2. This CDR3 region has 19 residues. Germline V gene data show CDR1 as LNHNV and CDR2 as YYDKDF (reference sequence). J was trimmed by 2 bases and V by 0 bases; bases with no gene match: 12. CDR3 in amino acids: CATSREVSGRAGYPYEQYF. CDR3 bases: TGTGCCACCAGCAGAGAGGTTAGCGGGAGGGCCGGATATCCCTACGAGCAGTACTTC.

The chain couples TRBV7-9 to TRBJ1-1; D remains ambiguous. V was clipped by 1 base and J by 4 bases, with 10 bases between them. From germline, CDR1 is SEHNR and CDR2 FQNEAQ (reference sequence). The CDR3 spans 14 residues. The CDR3 bases are TGTGCCAGCAGCTTAGGGCTGGTTTTCACTGAAGCTTTCTTT. Protein sequence: CASSLGLVFTEAFF.

The sample holds a few counts of this clone. The V call is TRBV19, the J call TRBJ2-1; possible D gene TRBD2, 6 bases. The CDR3 is 15 residues long. V lost 2 bases, J lost 7 bases, and 15 bases lay in between. Germline values: CDR1 LNHDA, CDR2 SQIVND (reference sequence). Here the CDR3 reads CASSIYSVEGNEQFF. For the CDR3, the DNA is TGTGCCAGTAGTATATATTCGGTGGAGGGAAATGAGCAGTTCTTC.

The chain uses TRBV5-1 and TRBJ2-1, with 9 bases that match TRBD2. This CDR3 region has 15 residues. Germline lookup yields CDR1 SGHRS and CDR2 YFSETQ. The trim removed 4 bases at V and 2 bases at J, leaving 4 bases unmatched. In DNA form, the CDR3 reads TGCGCCAGCAGCCCCGGGACTAGCCCCTACAATGAGCAGTTCTTC. Its protein is CASSPGTSPYNEQFF.

This clone was seen a handful of times. CDR3 region: CASVRQGNTEAFF. CDR3 sequence (DNA): TGTGCCAGCGTCCGACAGGGGAACACTGAAGCTTTCTTT. The V and J genes are TRBV2 and TRBJ1-1; 7 bases fit TRBD1. With 8 bases clipped from V and 1 base from J, the junction kept 4 bases outside the gene matches. The CDR3 is made up of 13 amino acids. Germline V CDR1 and CDR2: SNHLY, FYNNEI. The variable domain in full, completed from reference TRBV2 and TRBJ1-1, reads EPEVTQTPSHQVTQMGQEVILRCVPISNHLYFYWYRQILGQKVEFLVSFYNNEISEKSEIFDDQFSVERPDGSNFTLKIRSTKLEDSAMYFCASVRQGNTEAFFGQGTRLTVV.

The chain combines TRBV5-4 with TRBJ2-3; a weak D match, TRBD2 (5 bases). Trimming removed 3 bases from V and 2 bases from J, with 16 bases in between. The CDR3 spans 16 residues. CDR1 and CDR2 from the germline V gene are SGHNT and YYREEE (reference sequence). In DNA, the CDR3 is TGTGCCAGCAGCTCACGGCTAGCTATTACCACAGATACGCAGTATTTT. Translating it yields CASSSRLAITTDTQYF.

This rearrangement joins TRBV19 to TRBJ1-2, with unresolved D. Trimming took 6 bases from V and 6 from J, leaving 11 bases between them. In germline, CDR1 is LNHDA, CDR2 SQIVND (reference sequence). The CDR3 totals 12 residues. This CDR3 is CASRYSLDGYTF. The CDR3 DNA sequence: TGTGCCAGTAGATACAGCCTTGATGGCTACACCTTC.

This clone was seen only a few times. CDR3 coding DNA: TGTGCCAGCAGCCGGACAGCCGACAACTATGGCTACACCTTC. Its translation is CASSRTADNYGYTF. The chain combines TRBV27 with TRBJ1-2; D may be TRBD1 (6 bases). From germline, CDR1 is MNHEY and CDR2 SMNVEV (reference sequence). The V end was cut by 6 bases, the J end by 2 bases, with 13 bases between. The length of the CDR3 is 14 residues.

The CDR3 sequence is CASSSLADTQYF. CDR3 sequence (DNA): TGTGCCAGCAGTTCCCTAGCAGATACGCAGTATTTT. The rearrangement uses TRBV27 and TRBJ2-3; D ambiguous. V was clipped by 4 bases and J by 4 bases, with 6 bases between them. CDR1 MNHEY and CDR2 SMNVEV come from the germline V gene (reference sequence). The length of the CDR3 is 12 residues.

This clone came up a few times. The chain links TRBV6-5 to TRBJ1-1; tentative D call: TRBD1 (5 bases). V lost 6 bases and J lost 1, with 15 bases in between. The germline V gene has CDR1 MNHEY and CDR2 SVGAGI. The CDR3 runs 15 residues. The CDR3 loop is CASSLGGVGNTEAFF. The CDR3 nucleotides read TGTGCCAGCAGCCTCGGGGGGGTGGGGAACACTGAAGCTTTCTTT.

The V and J genes are TRBV5-1 and TRBJ2-3, with 10 bases that match TRBD2. V was pared by 2 bases and J by 1 base, with 1 base of the junction left unmatched. The length of the CDR3 is 15 residues. From germline, CDR1 is SGHRS and CDR2 YFSETQ. CDR3: CASSFTSGGTDTQYF. CDR3 DNA: TGCGCCAGCAGCTTTACTAGCGGGGGCACAGATACGCAGTATTTT.

The chain joins TRBV27 to TRBJ1-5, with a possible D match to TRBD1 (6 bases). Germline CDR1 is MNHEY and CDR2 is SMNVEV (reference sequence). The CDR3 is 15 residues long. V lost 5 bases and J 4 bases, leaving 15 bases between the germline ends. CDR3 region: CASSPAGVGNQPQHF. In nucleotides, the CDR3 is TGTGCCAGCAGTCCGGCAGGGGTGGGAAATCAGCCCCAGCATTTT.

The chain joins TRBV6-1 to TRBJ1-1; D ambiguous. Trimming cost V 4 bases and J 3 bases, with 12 bases left between them. The CDR3 totals 14 residues. The germline CDR1 and CDR2 sequences are MNHNS and SASEGT. CDR3 sequence reads: CASSVSSVYTEAFF. The CDR3 nucleotides read TGTGCCAGCAGTGTTTCTTCGGTTTACACTGAAGCTTTCTTT.

This clone occurred a few times. The V and J genes are TRBV7-2 and TRBJ2-3, with 10 bases that match TRBD1. V shed 7 bases, J shed 4 bases, and the junction held 11 bases outside the gene matches. CDR3 length: 16 residues. Germline CDR1 SGHTA, CDR2 FQGNSA. CDR3 nucleotide sequence: TGTGCCAGCAACCCCCAAGACAGGGGGCTGGCAGATACGCAGTATTTT. This encodes CASNPQDRGLADTQYF.

The chain combines TRBV27 with TRBJ1-1; D is undetermined. The CDR3 has 14 residues. V was cut by 5 bases and J by 0 bases, with 10 bases left in between. Germline lookup yields CDR1 MNHEY and CDR2 SMNVEV (reference sequence). CDR3 loop: CASSRSRMNTEAFF. In DNA form, the CDR3 reads TGTGCCAGCAGTCGATCGCGGATGAACACTGAAGCTTTCTTT.

This clone has just a few counts. V usage is TRBV30 and J usage is TRBJ1-1; D gene uncertain. The CDR3 loop spans 13 amino acids. CDR1 is GTSNPN, CDR2 SVGIG, per germline (reference sequence). The V gene lost 0 bases and the J gene lost 7 bases, with 12 bases spanning the gap. CDR3 amino acids: CAWSVQFSREAFF. For the CDR3, the DNA is TGTGCCTGGAGTGTACAGTTTTCGCGTGAAGCTTTCTTT.

This chain connects TRBV13 to TRBJ2-4; 15 nucleotides match TRBD2. This CDR3 is 15 amino acids long. J was trimmed by 8 bases and V by 4 bases; bases with no gene match: 3. Germline values: CDR1 PRHDT, CDR2 FYEKMQ (reference sequence). Here the CDR3 DNA reads TGTGCCAGCAGCTCGGGACTAGCGGGAGGTTACATTCAGTACTTC. Translated, it gives CASSSGLAGGYIQYF.

This clone was observed a handful of times. This sequence joins TRBV28 and TRBJ1-5; 7 bases agree with TRBD1. The CDR3 is made up of 15 amino acids. The ends lost 3 bases at V and 6 bases at J; junction bases unmatched: 8. Germline-derived CDR1 and CDR2 are MDHEN and SYDVKM. In nucleotides, the CDR3 is TGTGCCAGCAGTTTTCAGGACAGGCAGTTTCAGCCCCAGCATTTT. It encodes CASSFQDRQFQPQHF.

This clone came up a few times. V is TRBV6-6 and J is TRBJ2-3; a weak D match, TRBD1 (5 bases). V was clipped by 7 bases and J by 2 bases, with 13 bases between them. The CDR3 has 14 residues. The germline gives CDR1 MNHNY, CDR2 SVGAGI (reference sequence). The CDR3 nucleotides are TGTGCCAGCATTAGGGGCCCCAACACAGATACGCAGTATTTT. Protein product: CASIRGPNTDTQYF.

The chain links TRBV27 to TRBJ2-3; D is undetermined. Germline-derived CDR1 and CDR2 are MNHEY and SMNVEV (reference sequence). The V end was cut by 3 bases, the J end by 4 bases, with 11 bases between. This CDR3 region has 14 residues. CDR3 DNA sequence: TGTGCCAGCAGTTTCGGAGCCCATTCAGATACGCAGTATTTT. This codes for CASSFGAHSDTQYF.